A single sample is the source of the 23 T cell receptor beta chains below, sequenced in a study of CD8 T cells in ankylosing spondylitis. TCRdb re-analysed the 5' RACE reads in MiXCR, keeping a single row per CDR3 protein. This repertoire shows 150,000 to 200,000 distinct CDR3 sequences, 9.5% to 10% found once; its top ten account for roughly 15%. Sequencing input: blood, either unsorted or a sorted T cell fraction (not recorded which). The receptors stem from a female donor with ankylosing spondylitis or in good health (not recorded which).

This clonotype was seen ten or more times. J is TRBJ2-3 and V is TRBV7-8, with a tentative D call TRBD2 (6 bases). The CDR3 extends over 16 amino acids. The V end was cut by 1 base, the J end by 3 bases, with 14 bases between. CDR1 SGHVS and CDR2 FQNEAQ come from the germline V gene. The CDR3: CASSLVGAGGTDTQYF. CDR3 nucleotides: TGTGCCAGCAGCTTAGTCGGGGCCGGGGGTACAGATACGCAGTATTTT.

This clonotype was picked up many times. The chain recombines TRBV4-3 with TRBJ2-1, with 7 positions matching TRBD2. Germline lookup yields CDR1 LGHNA and CDR2 YSLEER. With V trimmed by 1 base and J by 8 bases, 5 bases remained unmatched. The CDR3 is made up of 14 amino acids. The DNA of the CDR3 is TGCGCCAGCAGCCAAGTGGGGGGGATTGATGAGCAGTTCTTC. Amino acid sequence: CASSQVGGIDEQFF.

As to this clonotype: This may arise from a read error, as a much more abundant clone is one base away. V and J are TRBV3-1 and TRBJ1-1; 7 bases are shared with TRBD1. CDR1 and CDR2 from the germline V gene are LGHDT and YNNKEL (reference sequence). The CDR3 contains 13 residues. This CDR3 reads CANSQPDRSEAFF. DNA of the CDR3: TGTGCCAACAGCCAACCGGACAGGTCCGAAGCTTTCTTT.

The CDR3, as DNA: TGTGCCAGCAGCCAAGAGTGGGGCGGGCTCACCGGGGAGCTGTTTTTT. Translated: CASSQEWGGLTGELFF. This chain links TRBV3-1 with TRBJ2-2; D may match TRBD1 or TRBD2 (5 bases each). CDR3 length equals 16 residues. V was pared by 0 bases and J by 4 bases, with 12 bases between. Germline values: CDR1 LGHDT, CDR2 YNNKEL (reference sequence). The variable domain in full, with the rest retrieved from reference TRBV3-1 and TRBJ2-2, is DTAVSQTPKYLVTQMGNDKSIKCEQNLGHDTMYWYKQDSKKFLKIMFSYNNKELIINETVPNRFSPKSPDKAHLNLHINSLELGDSAVYFCASSQEWGGLTGELFFGEGSRLTVL.

This clonotype appeared a few times. This rearrangement joins TRBV21-1 to TRBJ2-1; the DNA was not compared with TRBD2, the D call given in the table. TRBV21-1 is termed a pseudogene. There are 17 residues in the CDR3. In DNA, the CDR3 is TGTGCCAGCAGCAAAAAGATAGGGACTAGCGGGAGAAACGAGCAGTTCTTC. It specifies CASSKKIGTSGRNEQFF.

This clonotype was seen ten or more times. In nucleotides, the CDR3 is TGTGCCAGCAGTTCCGGGACGGATGTCTACGAGCAGTACTTC. This sequence encodes CASSSGTDVYEQYF. V and J are TRBV5-6 and TRBJ2-7; TRBD1 or TRBD2 may be the D gene (5 bases each). Trimming shortened V by 5 bases and J by 3 bases, and 15 bases separated the two germline ends. CDR1 is SGHDT, CDR2 YYEEEE, per germline. CDR3 size: 14 residues.

This clonotype turned up a few times. J is TRBJ2-1 and V is TRBV27; D gene unclear. Per germline, CDR1 MNHEY and CDR2 SMNVEV (reference sequence). The CDR3 loop spans 15 amino acids. V lost 0 bases and J lost 0, with 6 bases in between. CDR3 amino acids: CASSLSSVSYNEQFF. In DNA form, the CDR3 reads TGTGCCAGCAGTTTATCGTCAGTCTCCTACAATGAGCAGTTCTTC.

This CDR3 is CASSHGRETQYF. Here the CDR3 DNA reads TGTGCCAGCAGCCATGGAAGGGAGACCCAGTACTTC. The chain recombines TRBV3-1 with TRBJ2-5, with unresolved D. CDR3 size: 12 residues. V was pared by 3 bases and J by 5 bases, with 7 bases between. The germline V gene has CDR1 LGHDT and CDR2 YNNKEL (reference sequence).

There are many counts of this clonotype. The chain carries TRBV27 and TRBJ1-2; no definite D call. The CDR3 is 13 amino acids. Deletions cut 6 bases from V and 2 bases from J, with 10 bases between. Looked up from germline, CDR1 is MNHEY and CDR2 is SMNVEV (reference sequence). CDR3: CASSLTANYGYTF. In nucleotides, the CDR3 is TGTGCCAGCAGCTTGACCGCCAACTATGGCTACACCTTC.

V is TRBV4-1 and J is TRBJ2-5, with D uncertain. Trimming removed 0 bases at V and 3 bases at J, with 5 bases between. The CDR3 covers 13 residues. CDR1 and CDR2 from the germline V gene are MGHRA and YSYEKL. For the CDR3, the DNA is TGCGCCAGCAGCCAAGAAGGAGAAGAGACCCAGTACTTC. Translating it yields CASSQEGEETQYF.

This clonotype was observed at least ten times. This chain uses TRBV29-1 with TRBJ2-7, with 7 bases that match TRBD2. Germline CDR1 reads SQVTM; CDR2 reads ANQGSEA. The CDR3 length is 12 residues. After removal of 6 bases from V and 5 bases from J, the junction contained 7 bases not matched to a gene. The CDR3 protein is CSVAPGRDEQYF. CDR3 nucleotide sequence: TGCAGCGTGGCCCCTGGGAGGGACGAGCAGTACTTC.

This clonotype occurred many times. The chain has TRBV7-9 and TRBJ2-1, with TRBD2 matching over 13 bases. CDR3 length: 17 amino acids. Per the germline V gene, CDR1 is SEHNR and CDR2 is FQNEAQ (reference sequence). V was clipped by 5 bases and J by 7 bases; unmatched bases: 11. The CDR3 bases are TGTGCCAGCAGCCGGACTAGCGGGAGAGTGGAAGGGAATGAGCAGTTCTTC. It encodes CASSRTSGRVEGNEQFF. Full variable domain (rest looked up from reference TRBV7-9 and TRBJ2-1): DTGVSQNPRHKITKRGQNVTFRCDPISEHNRLYWYRQTLGQGPEFLTYFQNEAQLEKSRLLSDRFSAERPKGSFSTLEIQRTEQGDSAMYLCASSRTSGRVEGNEQFFGPGTRLTVL.

V is TRBV27 and J is TRBJ2-1; D gene uncertain. The ends were cut back, 3 bases at V and 5 bases at J, with 8 bases in the middle. In germline, CDR1 is MNHEY, CDR2 SMNVEV (reference sequence). This CDR3 is built from 13 residues. CDR3 in amino acids: CASSFSAHNEQFF. The DNA of the CDR3 is TGTGCCAGCAGTTTCTCGGCTCACAATGAGCAGTTCTTC.

The V gene is TRBV4-2, the J gene TRBJ2-1, with D tentatively TRBD2 (6 bases). The CDR3 spans 17 residues. The germline V gene has CDR1 LGHNA and CDR2 YNFKEQ. V was shortened by 3 bases and J by 0 bases, with 15 bases between the two germline ends. CDR3 residues: CASSHGIAESSYNEQFF. The CDR3 coding sequence is TGTGCCAGCAGCCATGGAATAGCGGAGAGCTCCTACAATGAGCAGTTCTTC.

This clonotype has a handful of counts. The rearrangement joins TRBV9 to TRBJ2-7; 8 bases are a match to TRBD1. CDR3 length equals 15 residues. V lost 3 bases and J lost 2; bases outside the gene matches: 7. CDR1 is SGDLS, CDR2 YYNGEE, per germline. In DNA, the CDR3 is TGTGCCAGCAGCGGCTCCGGGACAGGAACCTACGAGCAGTACTTC. As protein: CASSGSGTGTYEQYF.

The chain links TRBV7-9 to TRBJ2-2, with 8 bases fitting TRBD1. From germline, CDR1 is SEHNR and CDR2 FQNEAQ (reference sequence). V shed 4 bases, J shed 7 bases, and the junction held 2 bases outside the gene matches. CDR3 length: 13 residues. CDR3 in amino acids: CASSSGGGGELFF. The CDR3 nucleotides are TGTGCCAGCAGCTCAGGGGGCGGCGGGGAGCTGTTTTTT.

The chain couples TRBV29-1 to TRBJ1-2, with D unresolved. Trimming took 2 bases from V and 0 from J, leaving 13 bases between them. The CDR3 has 15 amino acids. Germline V lookup: CDR1 SQVTM, CDR2 ANQGSEA. The CDR3 reads CSVEQAYVPNYGYTF. The CDR3 coding sequence is TGCAGCGTTGAACAGGCCTATGTGCCTAACTATGGCTACACCTTC.

V usage is TRBV2 and J usage is TRBJ2-5; 9 bases match TRBD2. The junction had 5 bases not matched to a gene; V was cut back by 9 bases and J by 0 bases. This CDR3 spans 14 amino acids. Germline V gene lookup returns CDR1 SNHLY and CDR2 FYNNEI. The CDR3 loop is CASHSGSYQETQYF. Written as DNA, the CDR3 is TGTGCCAGTCATAGCGGGAGCTACCAAGAGACCCAGTACTTC.

The chain has TRBV6-2 or TRBV6-3 and TRBJ2-5; 14 nucleotides agree with TRBD2. CDR1 is MNHEY and CDR2 is SVGEGT in the germline V gene. Trimming cost V 7 bases and J 5 bases; bases outside gene matches: 9. CDR3 length: 16 residues. The CDR3 DNA follows: TGTGCCAGCAATCCGACTAGCGGGAGGGCAGCTGAGACCCAGTACTTC. This translates into CASNPTSGRAAETQYF.

This clonotype was observed many times. The V gene is TRBV12-5, the J gene TRBJ2-2; D is ambiguous. V shed 7 bases and J shed 3 bases, with 12 bases lying between them. This CDR3 comprises 14 residues. Germline CDR1 LGHNT, CDR2 FRNRAP. The CDR3 DNA is TGTGCTAGTGTCCCCCAAGTAGACACCGGGGAGCTGTTTTTT. This gives the protein CASVPQVDTGELFF. The variable domain in full, with the rest retrieved from reference TRBV12-5 and TRBJ2-2, is DARVTQTPRHKVTEMGQEVTMRCQPILGHNTVFWYRQTMMQGLELLAYFRNRAPLDDSGMPKDRFSAEMPDATLATLKIQPSEPRDSAVYFCASVPQVDTGELFFGEGSRLTVL.

A few counts support this clonotype. The rearrangement joins TRBV13 to TRBJ2-3, with a weak D call TRBD2 (6 bases). The CDR3 is made up of 13 amino acids. The germline V and J ends were trimmed by 5 bases and 6 bases, with 12 bases remaining between them. Germline V gene sequence: CDR1 PRHDT, CDR2 FYEKMQ (reference sequence). The CDR3 reads CASSQAGTDTQYF. DNA of the CDR3: TGTGCCAGCAGCCAGGCGGGAACCGATACGCAGTATTTT.

This clonotype has a count of ten or more. The chain couples TRBV29-1 to TRBJ2-1; TRBD1 matches 7 bases. J lost 4 bases, V lost 3 bases, and 9 bases had no gene match. Germline V lookup: CDR1 SQVTM, CDR2 ANQGSEA. The CDR3 totals 15 residues. This chain's CDR3 is CSVDGPTGSYNEQFF. CDR3 DNA sequence: TGCAGCGTTGACGGGCCGACAGGGAGTTACAATGAGCAGTTCTTC.

Many counts were recorded for this clonotype. This rearrangement joins TRBV9 to TRBJ2-5; D is unclear. This CDR3 has 14 amino acids. Per the germline V gene, CDR1 is SGDLS and CDR2 is YYNGEE. V was shortened by 2 bases and J by 5 bases, with 13 bases between the two germline ends. This chain's CDR3 is CASSVARIGETQYF. CDR3 nucleotide sequence: TGTGCCAGCAGCGTCGCGAGGATCGGGGAGACCCAGTACTTC.